The 25 T cell receptor beta chains listed next were all sequenced from one sample in a study of T cell repertoires in cytomegalovirus infection. Each CDR3 protein is one row after TCRdb ran MiXCR on the reads. The repertoire holds hundreds of thousands of distinct CDR3 sequences, 35% to 40% seen once, with 2.5% to 3.5% in the top ten. Specimen: PBMCs. Receptors originate from a human donor in good health (CMV status not recorded). Some clones in this sample may be carry-over from other donors' samples.

This clonotype was recorded only once. This sequence joins TRBV18 and TRBJ1-2; D uncertain. V lost 6 bases to trimming and J lost 2 bases, with 16 bases between them. The CDR3 contains 15 residues. The germline gives CDR1 KGHSH, CDR2 LQKENI. CDR3 protein: CASSPALEVNYGYTF. Here the CDR3 DNA reads TGTGCCAGCTCCCCCGCCCTCGAGGTGAACTATGGCTACACCTTC. The whole variable domain, filled in from reference TRBV18 and TRBJ1-2, reads NAGVMQNPRHLVRRRGQEARLRCSPMKGHSHVYWYRQLPEEGLKFMVYLQKENIIDESGMPKERFSAEFPKEGPSILRIQQVVRGDSAAYFCASSPALEVNYGYTFGSGTRLTVV.

The table lists this clonotype with a few counts. The chain couples TRBV5-6 to TRBJ1-2; D is possibly TRBD1 (6 bases). CDR1 and CDR2 (germline): SGHDT, YYEEEE. The CDR3 extends over 17 amino acids. Trimming stripped 0 bases from V and 0 bases from J, with 15 bases between. In nucleotides, the CDR3 is TGTGCCAGCAGCTTGGGCGGGGGCATTCGAGCTAACTATGGCTACACCTTC. Amino acids: CASSLGGGIRANYGYTF.

This clonotype was detected a few times. The chain has TRBV12-3 or TRBV12-4 and TRBJ2-5; D may be TRBD1 or TRBD2 (5 bases each). Deletions cut 3 bases from V and 5 bases from J, with 10 bases between. The CDR3 contains 13 residues. CDR3 loop: CASSLGRDETQYF. The DNA of the CDR3 is TGTGCCAGCAGTTTGGGCAGGGACGAGACCCAGTACTTC.

This clonotype was detected a few times. The chain employs TRBV12-3 or TRBV12-4 and TRBJ2-6; TRBD1 is a possible D gene (5 bases). The CDR3 extends over 16 amino acids. V was trimmed by 6 bases and J by 0 bases, leaving 12 bases between them. The CDR3 bases are TGTGCCAGCAGCGACGACAGAAACTCTGGGGCCAACGTCCTGACTTTC. Protein: CASSDDRNSGANVLTF.

This clonotype was seen only a few times. V gene TRBV20-1 combines with J gene TRBJ1-2; D not certain. Germline V gives CDR1 DFQATT, CDR2 SNEGSKA (reference sequence). Trimming removed 5 bases from V and 2 bases from J, with 15 bases in between. This CDR3 spans 14 amino acids. The CDR3 coding sequence is TGCAGTGCTTTGGCCGATGCCCTAAACTATGGCTACACCTTC. Its translation: CSALADALNYGYTF.

This clonotype turned up a few times. This rearrangement joins TRBV24-1 to TRBJ1-1; D is uncertain. The CDR3 runs to 14 residues. Germline assignment: CDR1 KGHDR and CDR2 SFDVKD. Trimming removed 7 bases from V and 0 bases from J, with 11 bases in between. CDR3 sequence reads: CATRGYGLNTEAFF. In DNA form, the CDR3 reads TGTGCCACCAGAGGTTACGGACTGAACACTGAAGCTTTCTTT.

Many counts were recorded for this clonotype. The V call is TRBV7-8, the J call TRBJ1-5, with D perhaps TRBD1 (5 bases). Germline CDR1 reads SGHVS; CDR2 reads FQNEAQ. Deletions cut 1 base from V and 7 bases from J, with 11 bases between. This CDR3 region has 14 residues. CDR3: CASSLEGETQPQHF. CDR3 nucleotides: TGTGCCAGCAGCTTAGAAGGGGAGACGCAGCCCCAGCATTTT.

The chain uses TRBV12-3 or TRBV12-4 and TRBJ2-1; maybe TRBD1 (6 bases). The CDR3 consists of 14 residues. The V end lost 1 base, the J end lost 12 bases, and 16 bases lay between the germline ends. CDR3 DNA: TGTGCCAGCAGTTTAGGGACAGATTCGTTATGGCAGTTCTTC. It yields the protein CASSLGTDSLWQFF.

This clonotype was counted between two and nine times. The rearrangement uses TRBV20-1 and TRBJ1-1; 7 bases fit TRBD1. The J segment lost 7 bases and the V segment lost 4 bases, leaving 18 bases of the junction unmatched. The CDR3 has 16 amino acids. Germline CDR1 and CDR2: DFQATT and SNEGSKA (reference sequence). Here the CDR3 DNA reads TGCAGTGCTACTAAGCAACGGACAGGATGGTTGGGTGAAGCTTTCTTT. It translates to CSATKQRTGWLGEAFF.

This clonotype was observed a handful of times. The chain recombines TRBV20-1 with TRBJ2-7; D is perhaps TRBD1 or TRBD2 (5 bases each). Germline lookup yields CDR1 DFQATT and CDR2 SNEGSKA (reference sequence). V was pared by 8 bases and J by 5 bases, with 19 bases between. This CDR3 is built from 13 residues. This chain's CDR3 is CSIPGPRDDEQYF. CDR3 sequence (DNA): TGCAGTATTCCGGGACCCAGGGACGACGAGCAGTACTTC.

This clonotype was seen at least ten times. The chain links TRBV7-9 to TRBJ1-2; no definite D call. Germline assignment: CDR1 SEHNR and CDR2 FQNEAQ (reference sequence). This CDR3 is built from 14 residues. V was clipped by 1 base and J by 1 base, with 7 bases between them. The CDR3 protein is CASSLGQNNYGYTF. DNA of the CDR3: TGTGCCAGCAGCTTAGGACAAAATAACTATGGCTACACCTTC.

The chain employs TRBV4-2 and TRBJ2-7; D is undetermined. Trimming took 2 bases from V and 5 from J, leaving 16 bases between them. The germline V gene encodes CDR1 LGHNA and CDR2 YNFKEQ. The CDR3 runs to 15 residues. As DNA, the CDR3 is TGTGCCAGCAGCCAACCCGGCATAACCGGGCACGAGCAGTACTTC. Translated: CASSQPGITGHEQYF.

This clonotype appeared a few times. This rearrangement joins TRBV7-8 to TRBJ2-3; D unclear. Germline V gene lookup returns CDR1 SGHVS and CDR2 FQNEAQ. Deletions cut 3 bases from V and 0 bases from J, with 13 bases between. This CDR3 is 16 amino acids long. The CDR3 bases are TGTGCCAGCAGCTTTAACCCTGCGGACAGCACAGATACGCAGTATTTT. It encodes CASSFNPADSTDTQYF. The whole variable domain, filled in from reference TRBV7-8 and TRBJ2-3, reads GAGVSQSPRYKVAKRGQDVALRCDPISGHVSLFWYQQALGQGPEFLTYFQNEAQLDKSGLPSDRFFAERPEGSVSTLKIQRTQQEDSAVYLCASSFNPADSTDTQYFGPGTRLTVL.

There are many counts of this clonotype. This chain connects TRBV12-3 or TRBV12-4 to TRBJ1-4, with 8 bases identical to TRBD1. The CDR3 runs 15 residues. V shed 5 bases and J 10 bases; nucleotides not matched to a gene: 12. This CDR3 is CASSLRGQTKGKLFF. CDR3 in DNA: TGTGCCAGCAGTCTCAGGGGGCAAACGAAGGGAAAACTGTTTTTT.

V usage is TRBV10-3 and J usage is TRBJ2-1, with D unclear. V was cut by 10 bases and J by 5 bases, with 18 bases left in between. The CDR3 contains 14 residues. Germline V lookup: CDR1 ENHRY, CDR2 SYGVKD. CDR3 DNA sequence: TGTGCCACCTCTGGCCAGGAACCTCACAATGAGCAGTTCTTC. Translated, it gives CATSGQEPHNEQFF.

This clonotype occurred a few times. The J gene is TRBJ1-1, the V gene TRBV5-6, with D uncertain. Trimming took off 4 bases at V and 13 bases at J, with 17 bases between the two ends. From germline, CDR1 is SGHDT and CDR2 YYEEEE. The CDR3 runs to 12 residues. The CDR3 nucleotides read TGTGCCAGCAGCGCGGGAACCGACCGGCTTTTCTTT. This sequence encodes CASSAGTDRLFF.

The sample holds a few counts of this clonotype. The rearrangement links TRBV7-9 to TRBJ2-5; TRBD1 or TRBD2 may be the D gene (5 bases each). The germline CDR1 and CDR2 sequences are SEHNR and FQNEAQ (reference sequence). With 7 bases removed from V and 5 bases from J, the gap between germline ends came to 20 bases. The length of the CDR3 is 15 residues. DNA of the CDR3: TGTGCCAGCACCAATAAGTGGGACGTGGTGGAGACCCAGTACTTC. The encoded protein is CASTNKWDVVETQYF. Combining the CDR3 with reference TRBV7-9 and TRBJ2-5 gives the whole variable domain DTGVSQNPRHKITKRGQNVTFRCDPISEHNRLYWYRQTLGQGPEFLTYFQNEAQLEKSRLLSDRFSAERPKGSFSTLEIQRTEQGDSAMYLCASTNKWDVVETQYFGPGTRLLVL.

The chain is built from TRBV6-4 and TRBJ2-1; TRBD1 aligns across 7 bases. Trimming at V came to 6 bases and at J to 4 bases, leaving 9 bases not matched to a gene. Per germline, CDR1 MRHNA and CDR2 SNTAGT. This CDR3 is built from 15 residues. The CDR3: CASSPTGVLYNEQFF. Written as DNA, the CDR3 is TGTGCCAGCAGCCCAACAGGGGTGCTGTACAATGAGCAGTTCTTC.

The V call is TRBV5-4, the J call TRBJ2-2, with 12 bases fitting TRBD1. V shed 2 bases and J 6 bases; nucleotides not matched to a gene: 5. The CDR3 is 16 amino acids. From germline, CDR1 is SGHNT and CDR2 YYREEE (reference sequence). CDR3 nucleotides: TGTGCCAGCAGCTTAGGGACAGGGGGCCTCGCCGGGGAGCTGTTTTTT. This codes for CASSLGTGGLAGELFF.

The chain carries TRBV12-3 or TRBV12-4 and TRBJ2-3; D tentatively fits TRBD1 or TRBD2 (5 bases each). V lost 6 bases and J lost 14, with 15 bases in between. There are 11 residues in the CDR3. CDR3 coding DNA: TGTGCCAGCAGCTGGGACGTCAATTTGTATTTT. It translates to CASSWDVNLYF.

V usage is TRBV6-1 and J usage is TRBJ2-1, with D perhaps matching TRBD2 (5 bases). Germline CDR1 MNHNS, CDR2 SASEGT. V gave up 11 bases and J gave up 3 bases, with 20 bases separating them. The CDR3 consists of 15 residues. CDR3 residues: CASVRASSNYNEQFF. The DNA of the CDR3 is TGTGCCTCCGTGCGGGCTAGCTCAAACTACAATGAGCAGTTCTTC.

This clonotype was seen a handful of times. The rearrangement uses TRBV6-5 and TRBJ2-1; 7 nucleotides line up with TRBD2. The CDR3 runs 16 residues. Germline CDR1 is MNHEY and CDR2 is SVGAGI. J gave up 6 bases and V 5 bases, and 13 bases lay outside the gene matches. CDR3 amino acids: CASSPLGGAGPNEQFF. The DNA of the CDR3 is TGTGCCAGCAGTCCCTTGGGAGGGGCAGGCCCCAATGAGCAGTTCTTC.

V is TRBV7-9 and J is TRBJ1-5, with 9 bases fitting TRBD1. Germline trimming cut 3 bases from V and 7 bases from J; bases unmatched to any gene: 7. Germline V gives CDR1 SEHNR, CDR2 FQNEAQ (reference sequence). The CDR3 has 15 residues. In DNA form, the CDR3 reads TGTGCCAGCAGCTTCTCGGGACAGGGTTCACAGCCCCAGCATTTT. Amino acid sequence: CASSFSGQGSQPQHF.

This clonotype has more than one count but fewer than ten. The chain carries TRBV11-2 and TRBJ2-1; 10 bases are a match to TRBD2. The V segment lost 2 bases and the J segment 7 bases; nucleotides outside the gene matches: 5. The germline V gene has CDR1 SGHAT and CDR2 FQNNGV. CDR3 length: 15 residues. The CDR3 DNA is TGTGCCAGCAGCTTATTGAGCGGGGGGGCGAATGAGCAGTTCTTC. Encoded protein: CASSLLSGGANEQFF.

The V and J genes are TRBV6-1 and TRBJ2-2; perhaps TRBD1 as D (6 bases). Trimming removed 7 bases at V and 6 bases at J, with 24 bases between. CDR1 MNHNS and CDR2 SASEGT come from the germline V gene. The length of the CDR3 is 17 residues. The CDR3 sequence is CASKAFVGRGRAGELFF. Written as DNA, the CDR3 is TGTGCCAGCAAGGCCTTCGTCGGCAGGGGAAGGGCCGGGGAGCTGTTTTTT.